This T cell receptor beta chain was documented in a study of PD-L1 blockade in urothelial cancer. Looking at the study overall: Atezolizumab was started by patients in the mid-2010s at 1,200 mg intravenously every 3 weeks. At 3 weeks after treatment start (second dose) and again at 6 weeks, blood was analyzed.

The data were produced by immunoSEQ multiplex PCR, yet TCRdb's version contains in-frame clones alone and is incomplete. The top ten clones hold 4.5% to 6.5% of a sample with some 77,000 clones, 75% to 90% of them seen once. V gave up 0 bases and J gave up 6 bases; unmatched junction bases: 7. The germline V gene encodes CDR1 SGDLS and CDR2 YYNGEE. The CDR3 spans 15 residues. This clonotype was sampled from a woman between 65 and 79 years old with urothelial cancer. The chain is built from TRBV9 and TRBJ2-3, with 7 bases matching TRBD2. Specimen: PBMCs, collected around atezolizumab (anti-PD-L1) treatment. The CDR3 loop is CASSVAGGEGDTQYF. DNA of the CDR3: TGTGCCAGCAGCGTAGCTGGGGGGGAGGGGGATACGCAGTATTTT.